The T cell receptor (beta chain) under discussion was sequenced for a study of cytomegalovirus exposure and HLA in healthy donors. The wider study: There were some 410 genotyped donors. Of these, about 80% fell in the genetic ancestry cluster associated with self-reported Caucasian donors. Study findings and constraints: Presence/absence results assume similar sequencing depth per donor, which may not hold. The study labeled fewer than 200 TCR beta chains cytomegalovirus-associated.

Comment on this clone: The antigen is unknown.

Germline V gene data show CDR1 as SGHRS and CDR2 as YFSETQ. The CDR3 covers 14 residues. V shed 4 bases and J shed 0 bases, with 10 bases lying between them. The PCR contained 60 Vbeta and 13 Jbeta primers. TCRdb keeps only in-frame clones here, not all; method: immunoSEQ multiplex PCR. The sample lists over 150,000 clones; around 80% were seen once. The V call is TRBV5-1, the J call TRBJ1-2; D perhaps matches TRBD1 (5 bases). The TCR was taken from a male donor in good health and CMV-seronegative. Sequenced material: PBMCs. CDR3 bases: TGCGCCAGCAGCCCAATACAGGCTAACTATGGCTACACCTTC. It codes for CASSPIQANYGYTF.